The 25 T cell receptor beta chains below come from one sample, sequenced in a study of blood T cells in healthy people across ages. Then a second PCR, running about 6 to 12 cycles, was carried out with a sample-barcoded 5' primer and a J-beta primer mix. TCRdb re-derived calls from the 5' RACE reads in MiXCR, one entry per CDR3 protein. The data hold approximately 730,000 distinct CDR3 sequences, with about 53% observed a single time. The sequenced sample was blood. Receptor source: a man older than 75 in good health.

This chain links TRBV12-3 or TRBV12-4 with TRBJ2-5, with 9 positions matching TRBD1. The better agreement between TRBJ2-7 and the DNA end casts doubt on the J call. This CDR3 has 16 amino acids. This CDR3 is CASSPTGTGQAYEQYF. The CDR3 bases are TGTGCCAGCAGTCCGACCGGGACAGGGCAAGCATACGAGCAGTACTTC.

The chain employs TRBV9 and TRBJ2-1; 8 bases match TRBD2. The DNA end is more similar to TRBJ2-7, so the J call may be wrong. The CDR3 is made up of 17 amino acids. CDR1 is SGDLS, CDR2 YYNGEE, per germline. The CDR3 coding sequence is TGTGCCAGCAGCGTAGCTACTAGCGGAGGCTCCTACAATGAGCAGTACTTC. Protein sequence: CASSVATSGGSYNEQYF.

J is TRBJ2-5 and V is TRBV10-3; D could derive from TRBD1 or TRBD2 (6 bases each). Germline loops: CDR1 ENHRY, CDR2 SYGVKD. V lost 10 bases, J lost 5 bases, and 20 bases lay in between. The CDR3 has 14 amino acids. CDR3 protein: CATAPEGGLETQYF. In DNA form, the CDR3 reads TGTGCCACCGCCCCGGAGGGGGGTTTGGAGACCCAGTACTTC.

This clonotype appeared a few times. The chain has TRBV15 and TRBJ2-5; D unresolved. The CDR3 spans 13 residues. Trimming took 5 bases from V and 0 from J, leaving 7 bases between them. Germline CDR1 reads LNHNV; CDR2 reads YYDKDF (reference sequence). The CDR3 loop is CATSRIYQETQYF. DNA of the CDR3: TGTGCCACCAGCCGTATCTACCAAGAGACCCAGTACTTC.

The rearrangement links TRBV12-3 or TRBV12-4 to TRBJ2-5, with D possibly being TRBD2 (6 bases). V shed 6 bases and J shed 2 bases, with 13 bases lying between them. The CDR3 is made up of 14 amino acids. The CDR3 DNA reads TGTGCCAGCAGCCGCCGGAGGGAACAAGAGACCCAGTACTTC. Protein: CASSRRREQETQYF.

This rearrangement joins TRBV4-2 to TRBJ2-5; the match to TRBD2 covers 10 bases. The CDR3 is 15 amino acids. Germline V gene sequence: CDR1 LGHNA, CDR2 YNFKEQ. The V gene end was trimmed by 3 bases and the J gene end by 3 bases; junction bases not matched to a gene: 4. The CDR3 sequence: CASSHRTSGEETQYF. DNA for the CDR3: TGTGCCAGCAGCCACCGGACTAGCGGAGAAGAGACCCAGTACTTC.

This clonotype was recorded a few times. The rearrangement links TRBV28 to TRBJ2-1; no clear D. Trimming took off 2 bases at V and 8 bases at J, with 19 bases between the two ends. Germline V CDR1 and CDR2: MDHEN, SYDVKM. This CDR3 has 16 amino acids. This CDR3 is CASSLIVGTTWDEQFF. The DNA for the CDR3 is TGTGCCAGCAGTTTAATCGTGGGCACCACGTGGGATGAGCAGTTCTTC.

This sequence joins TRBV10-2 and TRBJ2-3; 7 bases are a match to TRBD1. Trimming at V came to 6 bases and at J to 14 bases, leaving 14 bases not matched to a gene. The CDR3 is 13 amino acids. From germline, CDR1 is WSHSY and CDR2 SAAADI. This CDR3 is CASRGEGDRYAYF. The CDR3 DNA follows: TGCGCCAGCAGGGGAGAGGGGGACAGATACGCGTATTTT.

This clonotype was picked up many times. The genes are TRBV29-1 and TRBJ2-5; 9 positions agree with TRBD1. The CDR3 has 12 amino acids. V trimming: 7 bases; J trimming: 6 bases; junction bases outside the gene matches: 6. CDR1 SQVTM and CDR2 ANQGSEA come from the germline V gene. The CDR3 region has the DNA TGCAGCGCTGGGGGACAGGGAAAGACCCAGTACTTC. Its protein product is CSAGGQGKTQYF.

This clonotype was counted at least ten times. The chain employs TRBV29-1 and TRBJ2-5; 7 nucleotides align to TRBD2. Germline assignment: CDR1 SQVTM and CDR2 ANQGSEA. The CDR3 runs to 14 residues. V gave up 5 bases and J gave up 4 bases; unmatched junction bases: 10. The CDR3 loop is CSVPLPPGGETQYF. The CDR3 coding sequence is TGCAGCGTTCCCCTACCACCGGGAGGAGAGACCCAGTACTTC.

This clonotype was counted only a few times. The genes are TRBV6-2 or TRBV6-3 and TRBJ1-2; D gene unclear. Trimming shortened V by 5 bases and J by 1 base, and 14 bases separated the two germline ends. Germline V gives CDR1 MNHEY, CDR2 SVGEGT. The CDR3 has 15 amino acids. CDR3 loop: CASSQRTGFNYGYTF. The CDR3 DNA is TGTGCCAGCAGTCAACGGACGGGATTTAACTATGGCTACACCTTC.

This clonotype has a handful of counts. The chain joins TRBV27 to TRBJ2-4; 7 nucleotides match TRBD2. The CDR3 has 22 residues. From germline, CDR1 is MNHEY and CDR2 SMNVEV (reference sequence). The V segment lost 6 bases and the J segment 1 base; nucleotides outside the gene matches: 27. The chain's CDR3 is CASSPDLTAGGWLAAAKNIQYF. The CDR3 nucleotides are TGTGCCAGCAGCCCCGACCTTACCGCCGGGGGGTGGCTAGCGGCCGCCAAAAACATTCAGTACTTC.

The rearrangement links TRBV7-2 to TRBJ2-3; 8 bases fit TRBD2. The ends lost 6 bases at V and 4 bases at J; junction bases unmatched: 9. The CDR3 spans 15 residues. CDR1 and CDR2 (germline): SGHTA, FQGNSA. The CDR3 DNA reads TGTGCCAGCAGGTCAGCGGGAGTAGGCGCAGATACGCAGTATTTT. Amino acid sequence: CASRSAGVGADTQYF.

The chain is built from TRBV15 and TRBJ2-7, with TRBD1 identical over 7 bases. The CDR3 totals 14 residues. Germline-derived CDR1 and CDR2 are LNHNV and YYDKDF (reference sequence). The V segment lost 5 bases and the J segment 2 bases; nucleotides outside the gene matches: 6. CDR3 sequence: CATSPGQAAYEQYF. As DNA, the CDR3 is TGTGCCACCAGCCCCGGACAGGCTGCCTACGAGCAGTACTTC.

The CDR3 sequence: CASSVRRGKETQYF. CDR3 DNA sequence: TGTGCCAGCAGCGTGCGACGCGGGAAAGAGACCCAGTACTTC. The chain uses TRBV7-2 and TRBJ2-5; D perhaps matches TRBD2 (6 bases). The CDR3 extends over 14 amino acids. V was pared by 5 bases and J by 3 bases, with 13 bases between. In germline, CDR1 is SGHTA, CDR2 FQGNSA.

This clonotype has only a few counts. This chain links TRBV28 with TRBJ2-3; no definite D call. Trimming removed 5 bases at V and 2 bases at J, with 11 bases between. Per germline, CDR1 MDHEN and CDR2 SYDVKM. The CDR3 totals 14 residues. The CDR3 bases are TGTGCCAGCAGTAAACAACGACCCACAGATACGCAGTATTTT. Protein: CASSKQRPTDTQYF.

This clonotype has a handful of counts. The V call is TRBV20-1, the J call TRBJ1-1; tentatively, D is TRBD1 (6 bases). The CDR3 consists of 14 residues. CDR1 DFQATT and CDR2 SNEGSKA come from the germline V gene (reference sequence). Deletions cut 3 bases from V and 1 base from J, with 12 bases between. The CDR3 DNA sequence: TGCAGTGCTAGGGATCCCAGGGGGAACACTGAAGCTTTCTTT. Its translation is CSARDPRGNTEAFF.

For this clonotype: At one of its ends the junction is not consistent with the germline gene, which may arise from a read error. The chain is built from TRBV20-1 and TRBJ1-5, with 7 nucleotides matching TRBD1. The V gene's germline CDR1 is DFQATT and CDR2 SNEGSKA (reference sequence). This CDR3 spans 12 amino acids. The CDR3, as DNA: TGCAGTGCCAGAGAAGGGGGCCAGCCCCAGCATTTT. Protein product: CSAREGGQPQHF.

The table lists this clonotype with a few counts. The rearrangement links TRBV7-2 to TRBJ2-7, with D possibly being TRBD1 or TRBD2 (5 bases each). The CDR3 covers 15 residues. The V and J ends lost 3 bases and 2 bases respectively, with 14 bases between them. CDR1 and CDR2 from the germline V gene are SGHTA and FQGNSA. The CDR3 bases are TGTGCCAGCAGCTTTGCCACCGGGACCCCCTACGAGCAGTACTTC. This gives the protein CASSFATGTPYEQYF.

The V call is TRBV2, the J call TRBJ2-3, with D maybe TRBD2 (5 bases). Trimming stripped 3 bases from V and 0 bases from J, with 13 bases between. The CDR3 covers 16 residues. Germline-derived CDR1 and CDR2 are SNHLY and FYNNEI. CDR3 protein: CASSDLRASSTDTQYF. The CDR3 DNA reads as TGTGCCAGCAGTGATTTGAGGGCTTCTAGCACAGATACGCAGTATTTT.

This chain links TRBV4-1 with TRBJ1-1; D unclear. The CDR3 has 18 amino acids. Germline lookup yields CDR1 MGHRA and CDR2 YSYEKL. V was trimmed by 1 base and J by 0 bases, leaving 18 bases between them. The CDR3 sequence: CASSQGLFGSGLNTEAFF. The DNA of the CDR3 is TGCGCCAGCAGCCAAGGGTTGTTCGGGTCAGGTCTGAACACTGAAGCTTTCTTT.

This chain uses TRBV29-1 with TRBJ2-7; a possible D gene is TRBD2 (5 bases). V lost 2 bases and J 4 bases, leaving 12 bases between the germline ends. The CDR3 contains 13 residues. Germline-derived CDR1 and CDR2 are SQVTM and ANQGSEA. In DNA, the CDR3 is TGCAGCGTTGAACGGGGATCCAAGTACGAGCAGTACTTC. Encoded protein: CSVERGSKYEQYF.

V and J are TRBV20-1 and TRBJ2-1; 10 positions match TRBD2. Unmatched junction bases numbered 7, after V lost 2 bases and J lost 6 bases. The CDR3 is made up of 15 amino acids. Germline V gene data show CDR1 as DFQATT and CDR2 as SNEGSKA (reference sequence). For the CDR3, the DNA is TGCAGTGCTAGAAAGGTAGCGGGAGGTCCCAATGAGCAGTTCTTC. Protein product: CSARKVAGGPNEQFF.

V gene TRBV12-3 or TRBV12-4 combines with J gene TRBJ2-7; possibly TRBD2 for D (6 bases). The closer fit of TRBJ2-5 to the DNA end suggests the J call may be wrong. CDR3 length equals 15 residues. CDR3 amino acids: CASSLGEARGETQYF. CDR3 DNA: TGTGCCAGCAGTTTAGGAGAGGCCCGGGGGGAGACCCAGTACTTC.

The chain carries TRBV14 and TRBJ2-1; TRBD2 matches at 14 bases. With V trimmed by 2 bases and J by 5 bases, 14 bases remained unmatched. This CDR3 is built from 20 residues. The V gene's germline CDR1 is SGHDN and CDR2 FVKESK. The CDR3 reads CASSQRSPGTSGSSHNEQFF. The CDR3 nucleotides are TGTGCCAGCAGCCAACGATCACCCGGGACTAGCGGGAGTTCCCACAATGAGCAGTTCTTC.